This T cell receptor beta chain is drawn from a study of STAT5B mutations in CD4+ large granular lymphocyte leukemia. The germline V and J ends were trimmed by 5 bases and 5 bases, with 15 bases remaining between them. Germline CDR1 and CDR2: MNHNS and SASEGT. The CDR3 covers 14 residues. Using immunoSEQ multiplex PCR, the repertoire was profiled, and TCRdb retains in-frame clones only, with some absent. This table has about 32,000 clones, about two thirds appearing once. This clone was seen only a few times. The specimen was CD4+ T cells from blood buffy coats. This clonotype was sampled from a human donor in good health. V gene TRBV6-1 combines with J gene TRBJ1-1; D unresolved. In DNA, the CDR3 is TGTGCCAGCAGTTCACCGACGGTCCGAACTGAAGCTTTCTTT. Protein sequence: CASSSPTVRTEAFF.